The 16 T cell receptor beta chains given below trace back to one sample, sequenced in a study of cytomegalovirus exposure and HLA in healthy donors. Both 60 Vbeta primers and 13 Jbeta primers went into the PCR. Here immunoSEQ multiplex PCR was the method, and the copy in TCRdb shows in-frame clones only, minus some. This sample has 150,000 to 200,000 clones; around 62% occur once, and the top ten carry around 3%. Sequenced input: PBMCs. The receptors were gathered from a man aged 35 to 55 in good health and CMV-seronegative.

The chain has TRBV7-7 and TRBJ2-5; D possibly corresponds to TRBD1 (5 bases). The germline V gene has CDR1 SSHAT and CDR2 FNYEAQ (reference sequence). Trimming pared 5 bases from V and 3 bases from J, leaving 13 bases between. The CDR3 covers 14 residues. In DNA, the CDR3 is TGTGCCAGCAGCCCGACAGTAAAGGAAGAGACCCAGTACTTC. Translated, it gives CASSPTVKEETQYF.

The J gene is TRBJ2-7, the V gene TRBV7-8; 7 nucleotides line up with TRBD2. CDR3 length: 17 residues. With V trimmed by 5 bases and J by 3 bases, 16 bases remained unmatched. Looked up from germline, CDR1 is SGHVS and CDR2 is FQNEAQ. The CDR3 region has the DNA TGTGCCAGCAGCACTACCAGTGGGGGAGGGCATCACTACGAGCAGTACTTC. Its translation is CASSTTSGGGHHYEQYF.

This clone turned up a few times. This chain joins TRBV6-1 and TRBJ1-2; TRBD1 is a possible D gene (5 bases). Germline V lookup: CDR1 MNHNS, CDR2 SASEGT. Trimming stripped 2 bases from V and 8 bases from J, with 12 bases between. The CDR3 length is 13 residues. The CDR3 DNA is TGTGCCAGCAGTGAATTTCAGGGAGGGGGCTACACCTTC. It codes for CASSEFQGGGYTF.

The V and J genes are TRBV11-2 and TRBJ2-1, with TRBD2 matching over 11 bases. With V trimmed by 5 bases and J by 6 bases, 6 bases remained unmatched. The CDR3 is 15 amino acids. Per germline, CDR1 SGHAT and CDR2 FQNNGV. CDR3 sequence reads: CASSARLAGFNEQFF. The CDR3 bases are TGTGCCAGCAGCGCGCGACTAGCGGGATTCAATGAGCAGTTCTTC.

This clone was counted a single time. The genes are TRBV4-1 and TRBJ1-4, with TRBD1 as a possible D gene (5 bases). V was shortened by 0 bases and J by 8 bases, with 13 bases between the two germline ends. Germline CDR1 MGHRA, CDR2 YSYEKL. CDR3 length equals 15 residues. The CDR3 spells CASSQDGGGREKLFF. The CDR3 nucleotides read TGCGCCAGCAGCCAAGACGGGGGAGGGCGAGAAAAACTGTTTTTT.

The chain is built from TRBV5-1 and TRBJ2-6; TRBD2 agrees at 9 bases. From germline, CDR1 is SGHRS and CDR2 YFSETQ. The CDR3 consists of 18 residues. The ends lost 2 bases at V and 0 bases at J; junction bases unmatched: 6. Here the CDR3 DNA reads TGCGCCAGCAGCTTACGACTAGCGGATCACTCTGGGGCCAACGTCCTGACTTTC. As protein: CASSLRLADHSGANVLTF. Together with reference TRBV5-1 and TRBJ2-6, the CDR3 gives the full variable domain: KAGVTQTPRYLIKTRGQQVTLSCSPISGHRSVSWYQQTPGQGLQFLFEYFSETQRNKGNFPGRFSGRQFSNSRSEMNVSTLELGDSALYLCASSLRLADHSGANVLTFGAGSRLTVL.

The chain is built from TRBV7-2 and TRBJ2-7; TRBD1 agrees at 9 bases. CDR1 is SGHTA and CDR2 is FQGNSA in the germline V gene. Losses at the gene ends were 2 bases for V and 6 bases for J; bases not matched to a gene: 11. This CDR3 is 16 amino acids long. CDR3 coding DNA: TGTGCCAGCAGCTTAAGGACCGGGACAGGGTATTCCGAGCAGTACTTC. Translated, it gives CASSLRTGTGYSEQYF.

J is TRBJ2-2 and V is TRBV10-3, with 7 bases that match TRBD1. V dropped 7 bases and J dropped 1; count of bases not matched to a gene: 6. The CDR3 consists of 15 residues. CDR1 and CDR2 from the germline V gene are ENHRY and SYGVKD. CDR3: CAINTDRVNTGELFF. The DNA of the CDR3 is TGTGCCATCAATACTGACAGGGTGAACACCGGGGAGCTGTTTTTT.

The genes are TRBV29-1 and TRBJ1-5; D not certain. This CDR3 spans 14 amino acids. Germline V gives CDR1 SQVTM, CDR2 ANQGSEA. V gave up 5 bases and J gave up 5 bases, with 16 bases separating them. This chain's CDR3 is CSVPGISRDQPQHF. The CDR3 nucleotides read TGCAGCGTTCCCGGCATTTCGCGGGATCAGCCCCAGCATTTT. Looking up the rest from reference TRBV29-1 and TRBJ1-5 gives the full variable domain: SAVISQKPSRDICQRGTSLTIQCQVDSQVTMMFWYRQQPGQSLTLIATANQGSEATYESGFVIDKFPISRPNLTFSTLTVSNMSPEDSSIYLCSVPGISRDQPQHFGDGTRLSIL.

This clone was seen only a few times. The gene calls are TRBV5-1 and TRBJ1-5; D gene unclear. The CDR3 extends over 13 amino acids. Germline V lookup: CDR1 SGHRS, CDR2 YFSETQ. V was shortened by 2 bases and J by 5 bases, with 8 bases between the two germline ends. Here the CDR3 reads CASSLEVDQPQHF. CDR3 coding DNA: TGCGCCAGCAGCTTAGAGGTGGATCAGCCCCAGCATTTT.

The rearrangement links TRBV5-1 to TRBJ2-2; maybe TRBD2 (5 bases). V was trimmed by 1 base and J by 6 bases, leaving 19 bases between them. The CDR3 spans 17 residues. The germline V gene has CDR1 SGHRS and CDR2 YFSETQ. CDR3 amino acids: CASSLQDRGSTSGELFF. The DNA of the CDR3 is TGCGCCAGCAGCTTGCAGGACCGGGGTTCAACCTCCGGGGAGCTGTTTTTT.

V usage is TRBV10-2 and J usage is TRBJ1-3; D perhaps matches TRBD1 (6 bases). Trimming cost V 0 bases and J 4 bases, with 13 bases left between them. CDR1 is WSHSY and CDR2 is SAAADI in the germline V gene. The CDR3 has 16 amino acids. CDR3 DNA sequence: TGCGCCAGCAGTGAGTCATTAAGGACAGCCGGAAACACCATATATTTT. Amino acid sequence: CASSESLRTAGNTIYF.

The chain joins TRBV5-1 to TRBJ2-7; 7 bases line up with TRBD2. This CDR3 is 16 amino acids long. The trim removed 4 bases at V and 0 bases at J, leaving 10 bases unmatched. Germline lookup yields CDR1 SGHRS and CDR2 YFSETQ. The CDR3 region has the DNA TGCGCCAGCAGCACCCGGGACTACCTAAGCTCCTACGAGCAGTACTTC. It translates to CASSTRDYLSSYEQYF.

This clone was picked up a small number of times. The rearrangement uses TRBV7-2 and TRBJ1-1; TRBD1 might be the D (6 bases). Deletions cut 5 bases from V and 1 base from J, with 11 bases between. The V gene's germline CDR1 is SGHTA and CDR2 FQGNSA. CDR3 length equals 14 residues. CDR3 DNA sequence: TGTGCCAGCAGCCAAGGACAGACGAACACTGAAGCTTTCTTT. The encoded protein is CASSQGQTNTEAFF.

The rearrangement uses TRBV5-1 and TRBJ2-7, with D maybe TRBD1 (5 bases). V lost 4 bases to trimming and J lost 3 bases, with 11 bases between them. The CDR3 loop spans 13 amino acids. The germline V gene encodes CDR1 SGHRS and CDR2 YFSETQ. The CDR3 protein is CASSLDSYYEQYF. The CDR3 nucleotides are TGCGCCAGCAGCCTCGACAGTTACTACGAGCAGTACTTC.

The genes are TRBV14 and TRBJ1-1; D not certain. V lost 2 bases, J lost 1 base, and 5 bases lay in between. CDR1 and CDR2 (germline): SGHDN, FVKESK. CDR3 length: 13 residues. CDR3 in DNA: TGTGCCAGCAGCCAATCCAGGAACACTGAAGCTTTCTTT. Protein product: CASSQSRNTEAFF.